This T cell receptor beta chain was recovered during a study of T cells after yellow fever vaccination. One entry per CDR3 protein, called by TCRdb with MiXCR from the 5' RACE reads. This table holds under 400,000 distinct CDR3 sequences, roughly an eighth found once. Germline CDR1 reads LGHNA; CDR2 reads YNFKEQ. The CDR3 is 15 amino acids. V was cut by 0 bases and J by 2 bases, with 10 bases left in between. The chain couples TRBV4-2 to TRBJ1-2; weak D call: TRBD1 (5 bases). The material was CD4+ T cells sorted from PBMCs, obtained 15 days after the yellow fever booster vaccination. This clonotype originated in a man aged 18 to 29 who received the YFV17D yellow fever vaccine. The CDR3: CASSQERGLNYGYTF. Written as DNA, the CDR3 is TGTGCCAGCAGCCAAGAACGGGGGTTAAACTATGGCTACACCTTC.